The 32 T cell receptor beta chains given below trace back to one sample, sequenced in a study of beta chain features in type 1 diabetes. Reverse transcription of all isolated RNA meant that expressed TCRB transcripts were sequenced. Here immunoSEQ multiplex PCR was the method, and the copy in TCRdb shows in-frame clones only, minus some. In the table there are around 330,000 clones, 11% of which are singletons. Sequenced input: naive CD4+ T cells from blood. These receptors were collected from a woman aged 30 to 39 in good health.

This clone was observed a handful of times. The chain joins TRBV7-2 to TRBJ1-1; 9 bases map to TRBD1. The CDR3 has 13 residues. Germline V gene lookup returns CDR1 SGHTA and CDR2 FQGNSA. Germline trimming cut 5 bases from V and 4 bases from J; bases unmatched to any gene: 2. The CDR3 nucleotides read TGTGCCAGCAGCCGGGACAGGGCCACTGAAGCTTTCTTT. It specifies CASSRDRATEAFF.

This clone was observed a handful of times. The gene calls are TRBV29-1 and TRBJ2-7; TRBD1 aligns across 9 bases. J lost 2 bases, V lost 7 bases, and 3 bases had no gene match. Germline V CDR1 and CDR2: SQVTM, ANQGSEA. The CDR3 spans 12 residues. The CDR3 coding sequence is TGCAGCGCGGGACAGGGTGCCTACGAGCAGTACTTC. The encoded protein is CSAGQGAYEQYF.

This chain joins TRBV25-1 and TRBJ2-7, with TRBD2 matching over 8 bases. CDR1 MGHDK and CDR2 SYGVNS come from the germline V gene. V shed 1 base, J shed 0 bases, and the junction held 2 bases outside the gene matches. The CDR3 has 15 amino acids. In DNA, the CDR3 is TGTGCCAGCAGTGAATTGGCGGGAGGCTCCTACGAGCAGTACTTC. Translation gives CASSELAGGSYEQYF.

This clone was observed a few times. The chain has TRBV10-3 and TRBJ2-7; 7 bases agree with TRBD2. The CDR3 is 15 amino acids. J gave up 3 bases and V 0 bases, and 5 bases lay outside the gene matches. Germline lookup yields CDR1 ENHRY and CDR2 SYGVKD. The chain's CDR3 is CAISESEASGYEQYF. Written as DNA, the CDR3 is TGTGCCATCAGTGAGTCCGAGGCTAGCGGCTACGAGCAGTACTTC.

The chain links TRBV5-5 to TRBJ2-1; tentatively, D is TRBD2 (7 bases). The CDR3 length is 18 residues. Trimming took off 4 bases at V and 6 bases at J, with 26 bases between the two ends. Per the germline V gene, CDR1 is SGHKS and CDR2 is YYEKEE (reference sequence). The CDR3 sequence: CASSPTILATQGRNEQFF. The DNA for the CDR3 is TGTGCCAGCAGCCCGACTATACTAGCGACCCAGGGGCGCAATGAGCAGTTCTTC.

This clone appeared a few times. The chain uses TRBV19 and TRBJ2-2, with a tentative D call TRBD1 (6 bases). The length of the CDR3 is 14 residues. V was clipped by 5 bases and J by 4 bases, with 11 bases between them. The V gene's germline CDR1 is LNHDA and CDR2 SQIVND (reference sequence). The CDR3 region has the DNA TGTGCCAGTAGTCAAGACAGGTCCACCGGGGAGCTGTTTTTT. Translated, it gives CASSQDRSTGELFF.

This clone appeared a few times. The chain links TRBV10-3 to TRBJ2-7; TRBD2 matches at 7 bases. With V trimmed by 0 bases and J by 2 bases, 10 bases remained unmatched. The CDR3 sequence is 17 residues long. The germline gives CDR1 ENHRY, CDR2 SYGVKD. CDR3 sequence reads: CAISESNRLAGAYEQYF. Written as DNA, the CDR3 is TGTGCCATCAGTGAGTCGAATCGGCTTGCGGGAGCCTACGAGCAGTACTTC.

This rearrangement joins TRBV14 to TRBJ2-7, with TRBD2 matching 9 bases. This CDR3 comprises 16 residues. CDR1 and CDR2 from the germline V gene are SGHDN and FVKESK. With V trimmed by 3 bases and J by 4 bases, 10 bases remained unmatched. CDR3 nucleotide sequence: TGTGCCAGCAGCCAGCTGACTAGCGGAGGGCTTTACGAGCAGTACTTC. As protein: CASSQLTSGGLYEQYF.

This clone has a handful of counts. V usage is TRBV29-1 and J usage is TRBJ2-7; D might be TRBD1 (6 bases). The length of the CDR3 is 12 residues. Germline loops: CDR1 SQVTM, CDR2 ANQGSEA. Trimming took off 8 bases at V and 1 base at J, with 12 bases between the two ends. The chain's CDR3 is CSIGTPSYEQYF. The CDR3 coding sequence is TGCAGCATCGGGACACCTTCCTACGAGCAGTACTTC.

In its sample, this clone was seen a few times. This sequence joins TRBV7-3 and TRBJ2-7; a possible D gene is TRBD1 (5 bases). V was clipped by 1 base and J by 4 bases, with 11 bases between them. The CDR3 has 14 amino acids. CDR1 and CDR2 (germline): SGHTA, FQGTGA. The CDR3: CASSLNPRVYEQYF. CDR3 sequence (DNA): TGTGCCAGCAGCTTAAACCCCAGGGTTTACGAGCAGTACTTC.

V gene TRBV30 combines with J gene TRBJ1-4; D is unresolved. This CDR3 is built from 15 residues. V gave up 0 bases and J gave up 7 bases, with 15 bases separating them. Per germline, CDR1 GTSNPN and CDR2 SVGIG (reference sequence). The CDR3 sequence: CAWSVREITGEKLFF. CDR3 nucleotide sequence: TGTGCCTGGAGTGTACGGGAAATAACGGGTGAAAAACTGTTTTTT.

V gene TRBV9 combines with J gene TRBJ1-4; D gene unclear. The CDR3 consists of 14 residues. Germline V gene data show CDR1 as SGDLS and CDR2 as YYNGEE. Trimming pared 4 bases from V and 5 bases from J, leaving 12 bases between. DNA of the CDR3: TGTGCCAGCAGCAAAACCGGCGGGAATGAAAAACTGTTTTTT. It codes for CASSKTGGNEKLFF.

This chain connects TRBV2 to TRBJ2-3, with 11 bases lining up with TRBD2. Germline assignment: CDR1 SNHLY and CDR2 FYNNEI. CDR3 length: 14 residues. Losses at the gene ends were 7 bases for V and 3 bases for J; bases not matched to a gene: 3. CDR3 region: CASTSSGRTDTQYF. The CDR3 DNA sequence: TGTGCCAGCACTTCTAGCGGGAGGACAGATACGCAGTATTTT. Full variable domain (missing parts from reference TRBV2 and TRBJ2-3): EPEVTQTPSHQVTQMGQEVILRCVPISNHLYFYWYRQILGQKVEFLVSFYNNEISEKSEIFDDQFSVERPDGSNFTLKIRSTKLEDSAMYFCASTSSGRTDTQYFGPGTRLTVL.

In its sample, this clone was seen a few times. The rearrangement links TRBV28 to TRBJ2-7; TRBD2 matches 8 bases. CDR3 length: 16 amino acids. V trimming: 5 bases; J trimming: 4 bases; junction bases outside the gene matches: 13. CDR1 is MDHEN and CDR2 is SYDVKM in the germline V gene. The CDR3 loop is CASSKQGVAGRYEQYF. CDR3 sequence (DNA): TGTGCCAGCAGTAAACAGGGCGTAGCGGGAAGGTACGAGCAGTACTTC. The variable domain in full, completed from reference TRBV28 and TRBJ2-7, reads DVKVTQSSRYLVKRTGEKVFLECVQDMDHENMFWYRQDPGLGLRLIYFSYDVKMKEKGDIPEGYSVSREKKERFSLILESASTNQTSMYLCASSKQGVAGRYEQYFGPGTRLTVT.

The CDR3 DNA reads TGTGCCAGCAGCAGGGCGGGACAAGAGACCCAGTACTTC. Translation: CASSRAGQETQYF. This chain uses TRBV11-3 with TRBJ2-5, with D possibly TRBD2 on 6 matching bases. The CDR3 runs to 13 residues. From germline, CDR1 is SGHNT and CDR2 YENEEA. Trimming pared 5 bases from V and 2 bases from J, leaving 9 bases between.

This clone was seen only a few times. The V and J genes are TRBV7-9 and TRBJ2-2; TRBD2 matches 8 bases. The CDR3 sequence is 17 residues long. Germline trimming cut 0 bases from V and 7 bases from J; bases unmatched to any gene: 10. Germline CDR1 SEHNR, CDR2 FQNEAQ (reference sequence). The chain's CDR3 is CASSLAVLAESDGELFF. The CDR3 DNA sequence: TGTGCCAGCAGCTTAGCGGTACTAGCGGAGTCGGACGGGGAGCTGTTTTTT.

The sample holds a few counts of this clone. V gene TRBV5-1 combines with J gene TRBJ1-4, with 7 bases matching TRBD1. The junction had 6 bases not matched to a gene; V was cut back by 2 bases and J by 8 bases. The CDR3 runs to 14 residues. From germline, CDR1 is SGHRS and CDR2 YFSETQ. The DNA of the CDR3 is TGCGCCAGCAGCTTCACAGGGGAGCCAGAAAAACTGTTTTTT. Encoded protein: CASSFTGEPEKLFF.

The rearrangement links TRBV7-3 to TRBJ2-3, with TRBD2 matching over 10 bases. Losses at the gene ends were 5 bases for V and 1 base for J; bases not matched to a gene: 6. CDR1 and CDR2 from the germline V gene are SGHTA and FQGTGA. CDR3 length equals 16 residues. CDR3 sequence: CASSPGTSAGTDTQYF. The DNA for the CDR3 is TGTGCCAGCAGCCCCGGGACTAGCGCGGGCACAGATACGCAGTATTTT. The variable domain in full, with the rest retrieved from reference TRBV7-3 and TRBJ2-3, is GAGVSQTPSNKVTEKGKYVELRCDPISGHTALYWYRQSLGQGPEFLIYFQGTGAADDSGLPNDRFFAVRPEGSVSTLKIQRTERGDSAVYLCASSPGTSAGTDTQYFGPGTRLTVL.

There are a few counts of this clone. The CDR3, as DNA: TGCGCCAGCAGCTCCTCGGGATGGGGAACCGGGGAGCTGTTTTTT. Translated: CASSSSGWGTGELFF. V gene TRBV5-1 combines with J gene TRBJ2-2; maybe TRBD2 (5 bases). Germline lookup yields CDR1 SGHRS and CDR2 YFSETQ. Trimming shortened V by 3 bases and J by 5 bases, and 14 bases separated the two germline ends. The CDR3 totals 15 residues.

This clone was counted a few times. The rearrangement joins TRBV15 to TRBJ2-1, with a possible D match to TRBD2 (5 bases). Trimming removed 5 bases from V and 4 bases from J, with 9 bases in between. This CDR3 is built from 13 residues. Germline V CDR1 and CDR2: LNHNV, YYDKDF (reference sequence). The CDR3 region is CATSPLAYNEQFF. The CDR3 nucleotides read TGTGCCACCAGCCCCCTAGCTTACAATGAGCAGTTCTTC.

A few counts support this clone. This rearrangement joins TRBV5-1 to TRBJ2-1, with D perhaps matching TRBD1 (6 bases). Trimming stripped 5 bases from V and 0 bases from J, with 12 bases between. Germline V lookup: CDR1 SGHRS, CDR2 YFSETQ. This CDR3 contains 15 residues. Written as DNA, the CDR3 is TGCGCCAGCAGGAGCAGGGGAAGCTCCTACAATGAGCAGTTCTTC. Protein product: CASRSRGSSYNEQFF.

V usage is TRBV7-2 and J usage is TRBJ1-2; TRBD1 agrees at 8 bases. The CDR3 length is 14 residues. Germline values: CDR1 SGHTA, CDR2 FQGNSA. The junction had 0 bases not matched to a gene; V was cut back by 1 base and J by 2 bases. CDR3 protein: CASSLGTGNYGYTF. The CDR3 DNA follows: TGTGCCAGCAGCTTAGGGACAGGGAACTATGGCTACACCTTC.

This clone was seen a handful of times. The CDR3 sequence: CASSPGQAYEQYF. CDR3 sequence (DNA): TGTGCCAGTAGCCCCGGACAAGCCTACGAGCAGTACTTC. The V call is TRBV19, the J call TRBJ2-7, with a tentative D call TRBD1 (5 bases). The V end was cut by 6 bases, the J end by 2 bases, with 11 bases between. There are 13 residues in the CDR3. Germline lookup yields CDR1 LNHDA and CDR2 SQIVND (reference sequence). The full variable domain, in which reference TRBV19 and TRBJ2-7 provide the parts outside the CDR3, is DGGITQSPKYLFRKEGQNVTLSCEQNLNHDAMYWYRQDPGQGLRLIYYSQIVNDFQKGDIAEGYSVSREKKESFPLTVTSAQKNPTAFYLCASSPGQAYEQYFGPGTRLTVT.

This clone turned up a few times. The rearrangement joins TRBV13 to TRBJ1-3; D might be TRBD1 (6 bases). V was shortened by 5 bases and J by 3 bases, with 14 bases between the two germline ends. The germline V gene has CDR1 PRHDT and CDR2 FYEKMQ (reference sequence). There are 15 residues in the CDR3. Here the CDR3 DNA reads TGTGCCAGCAGCACTCGCAGACAGGTTGGAAACACCATATATTTT. As protein: CASSTRRQVGNTIYF.

The chain joins TRBV29-1 to TRBJ2-7; 8 bases fit TRBD2. V lost 4 bases, J lost 4 bases, and 6 bases stayed unmatched. This CDR3 is 13 amino acids long. CDR1 is SQVTM, CDR2 ANQGSEA, per germline. CDR3 region: CSVGSSGRYEQYF. The CDR3 DNA sequence: TGCAGCGTTGGGTCTAGCGGGCGGTACGAGCAGTACTTC.

The V gene is TRBV9, the J gene TRBJ2-5; 9 nucleotides line up with TRBD1. The V segment lost 3 bases and the J segment 3 bases; nucleotides outside the gene matches: 9. Germline CDR1 SGDLS, CDR2 YYNGEE. The CDR3 extends over 16 amino acids. The CDR3 sequence: CASSETPQGAEETQYF. The CDR3 DNA reads as TGTGCCAGCAGCGAGACCCCACAGGGGGCCGAAGAGACCCAGTACTTC.

This clone came up a few times. This chain joins TRBV7-9 and TRBJ1-4; 7 nucleotides align to TRBD1. Trimming took 1 base from V and 4 from J; bases not matched to a gene: 3. Germline V lookup: CDR1 SEHNR, CDR2 FQNEAQ (reference sequence). The CDR3 sequence is 15 residues long. The CDR3 sequence is CASSLGGQLNEKLFF. The DNA of the CDR3 is TGTGCCAGCAGCTTAGGGGGACAGCTTAATGAAAAACTGTTTTTT. The entire variable domain, with the rest obtained from reference TRBV7-9 and TRBJ1-4, is as follows: DTGVSQNPRHKITKRGQNVTFRCDPISEHNRLYWYRQTLGQGPEFLTYFQNEAQLEKSRLLSDRFSAERPKGSFSTLEIQRTEQGDSAMYLCASSLGGQLNEKLFFGSGTQLSVL.

The V gene is TRBV6-5, the J gene TRBJ1-1, with 8 nucleotides matching TRBD1. Germline CDR1 and CDR2: MNHEY and SVGAGI. After removal of 6 bases from V and 1 base from J, the junction contained 7 bases not matched to a gene. The length of the CDR3 is 15 residues. The CDR3 protein is CASRLGQGTNTEAFF. The DNA of the CDR3 is TGTGCCAGCAGGCTAGGACAGGGAACGAACACTGAAGCTTTCTTT.

This chain uses TRBV19 with TRBJ2-1; TRBD2 matches at 15 bases. CDR1 LNHDA and CDR2 SQIVND come from the germline V gene (reference sequence). Unmatched junction bases numbered 7, after V lost 1 base and J lost 9 bases. The CDR3 consists of 17 residues. Here the CDR3 DNA reads TGTGCCAGTAGTATAGGAACGGGACTAGCGGGAGGCGTTGAGCAGTTCTTC. Translation gives CASSIGTGLAGGVEQFF.

The chain links TRBV15 to TRBJ2-7; D uncertain. The CDR3 has 13 residues. CDR1 and CDR2 (germline): LNHNV, YYDKDF (reference sequence). V lost 0 bases, J lost 7 bases, and 10 bases lay in between. The CDR3 DNA reads as TGTGCCACCAGCAGAGATAGAGGTGGGGAGCAGTACTTC. Amino acid sequence: CATSRDRGGEQYF.

The rearrangement links TRBV4-3 to TRBJ2-1; D gene ambiguous. CDR1 is LGHNA, CDR2 YSLEER, per germline. The CDR3 spans 16 residues. The V gene lost 1 base and the J gene lost 0 bases, with 10 bases spanning the gap. CDR3 in amino acids: CASSQVLPGSYNEQFF. CDR3 sequence (DNA): TGCGCCAGCAGCCAAGTACTACCCGGCTCCTACAATGAGCAGTTCTTC.

This clone was seen more than once but under ten times. The J gene is TRBJ2-1, the V gene TRBV7-9, with TRBD2 matching over 7 bases. Per germline, CDR1 SEHNR and CDR2 FQNEAQ (reference sequence). The CDR3 loop spans 15 amino acids. The J segment lost 4 bases and the V segment lost 3 bases, leaving 6 bases of the junction unmatched. The CDR3, as DNA: TGTGCCAGCAGCTTCGGCGGGAGCGATTACAATGAGCAGTTCTTC. Encoded protein: CASSFGGSDYNEQFF.